The clone carrying this T cell receptor (beta chain) was seen a handful of times. Antigen specificity is unknown. The data derive from a study of T cells after yellow fever vaccination. The germline gives CDR1 MNHEY, CDR2 SVGEGT. V trimming: 5 bases; J trimming: 5 bases; junction bases outside the gene matches: 5. The CDR3 runs 13 residues. Study outcomes and limitations: Weaker overall was a secondary response that nonetheless peaked faster, on day 5 versus 15. Abundant clonotypes from the bulk population could contaminate FACS-sorted repertoires. Most primary-vaccination clones reappeared after the booster (about 97% CD4, roughly 88% CD8).

The TCR cDNA carried a universal primer site and UMIs from 5'RACE template switching. TCRdb reprocessed the 5' RACE reads with MiXCR, giving one entry per CDR3 protein. The sample comprises some 320,000 distinct CDR3 sequences, 8.7% of which are singletons, and around 3.3% rests with the top ten. The sequenced sample was CD4+ T cells sorted from PBMCs, obtained 5 days after the yellow fever booster vaccination. The chain recombines TRBV6-2 or TRBV6-3 with TRBJ2-5; 7 bases are a match to TRBD1. The TCR sequence derives from a man between 18 and 29 years old who received the YFV17D yellow fever vaccine. CDR3 DNA sequence: TGTGCCAGCAGTCGCAGGGGGATGGAGACCCAGTACTTC. Amino acid sequence: CASSRRGMETQYF.